A single sample is the source of the 11 T cell receptor beta chains below, sequenced in a study of HIV-infected patients and healthy controls. 500 ng RNA was reverse transcribed with alpha and beta constant-region primers. Each of the alpha and beta chains got its own library through chain-specific third strand synthesis with indices. TCRdb used MiXCR to reprocess the 5' RACE reads, holding one entry per CDR3 protein. Among 13,000 or so distinct CDR3 sequences listed, roughly a tenth were seen once. Whole blood was used without fractionation, so all unsorted peripheral T cells were included. Material for sequencing was blood. The receptor source for this set is an adult in good health.

This clonotype was counted ten times or more. In nucleotides, the CDR3 is TGTGCCAGCAGTTCTTGGGGACTCAACTACGAGCAGTACTTC. Protein product: CASSSWGLNYEQYF. The chain recombines TRBV27 with TRBJ2-7; possibly TRBD2 for D (6 bases). Germline-derived CDR1 and CDR2 are MNHEY and SMNVEV (reference sequence). V was shortened by 4 bases and J by 3 bases, with 13 bases between the two germline ends. The CDR3 covers 14 residues.

This clonotype was detected ten times or more. The J gene is TRBJ2-1, the V gene TRBV12-3 or TRBV12-4, with 11 bases matching TRBD2. CDR3 size: 18 residues. J lost 7 bases, V lost 2 bases, and 13 bases had no gene match. The CDR3 loop reads CASSLPSGRKGGKNEQFF. The CDR3 coding sequence is TGTGCCAGCAGTTTACCTAGCGGGAGGAAGGGAGGAAAAAATGAGCAGTTCTTC.

This clonotype was observed a handful of times. The chain employs TRBV18 and TRBJ2-5; 7 bases line up with TRBD1. The germline CDR1 and CDR2 sequences are KGHSH and LQKENI. Trimming removed 1 base from V and 4 bases from J; junction bases left unmatched: 6. The CDR3 has 15 amino acids. The CDR3 protein is CASSPQTGSRETQYF. CDR3 DNA sequence: TGTGCCAGCTCACCACAGACAGGGAGTCGAGAGACCCAGTACTTC.

By frequency in the sample, this clonotype is medium-sized. This chain joins TRBV7-9 and TRBJ2-7; D is ambiguous. CDR1 is SEHNR and CDR2 is FQNEAQ in the germline V gene (reference sequence). The CDR3 totals 11 residues. Trimming pared 1 base from V and 6 bases from J, leaving 4 bases between. The CDR3 spells CASSLESEQYF. The CDR3, as DNA: TGTGCCAGCAGCTTAGAGAGCGAGCAGTACTTC. Using reference TRBV7-9 and TRBJ2-7 for the parts outside the CDR3, the full variable domain is DTGVSQNPRHKITKRGQNVTFRCDPISEHNRLYWYRQTLGQGPEFLTYFQNEAQLEKSRLLSDRFSAERPKGSFSTLEIQRTEQGDSAMYLCASSLESEQYFGPGTRLTVT.

This clonotype was picked up many times. V is TRBV5-5 and J is TRBJ2-7; 9 bases are shared with TRBD1. The germline gives CDR1 SGHKS, CDR2 YYEKEE (reference sequence). Trimming removed 5 bases from V and 7 bases from J; junction bases left unmatched: 4. The CDR3 is made up of 12 amino acids. DNA for the CDR3: TGTGCCAGCAGTCAAGGACAGGGGGAGCAGTACTTC. Translating gives CASSQGQGEQYF.

This clonotype showed up just a few times. The chain uses TRBV11-2 and TRBJ1-4; D uncertain. Germline-derived CDR1 and CDR2 are SGHAT and FQNNGV. The CDR3 totals 18 residues. With 1 base removed from V and 8 bases from J, the gap between germline ends came to 23 bases. The CDR3 protein is CASSLGFALRRMEEKLFF. In nucleotides, the CDR3 is TGTGCCAGCAGCTTAGGGTTTGCGTTACGACGGATGGAGGAAAAACTGTTTTTT. Supplemented by reference TRBV11-2 and TRBJ1-4, the full variable domain reads EAGVAQSPRYKIIEKRQSVAFWCNPISGHATLYWYQQILGQGPKLLIQFQNNGVVDDSQLPKDRFSAERLKGVDSTLKIQPAKLEDSAVYLCASSLGFALRRMEEKLFFGSGTQLSVL.

This clonotype was counted a few times. The chain has TRBV5-4 and TRBJ2-4; 8 bases line up with TRBD2. CDR1 is SGHNT, CDR2 YYREEE, per germline (reference sequence). There are 14 residues in the CDR3. The junction had 3 bases not matched to a gene; V was cut back by 4 bases and J by 3 bases. CDR3 residues: CASSEAGVKNIQYF. In DNA, the CDR3 is TGTGCCAGCAGCGAAGCGGGAGTCAAAAACATTCAGTACTTC. The full variable domain, in which reference TRBV5-4 and TRBJ2-4 provide the parts outside the CDR3, is ETGVTQSPTHLIKTRGQQVTLRCSSQSGHNTVSWYQQALGQGPQFIFQYYREEENGRGNFPPRFSGLQFPNYSSELNVNALELDDSALYLCASSEAGVKNIQYFGAGTRLSVL.

This clonotype showed up just once. The chain combines TRBV5-5 with TRBJ1-1; 10 bases line up with TRBD1. Per the germline V gene, CDR1 is SGHKS and CDR2 is YYEKEE (reference sequence). CDR3 size: 13 residues. The ends lost 3 bases at V and 4 bases at J; junction bases unmatched: 0. Written as DNA, the CDR3 is TGTGCCAGCAGCTGGACAGGGGGCACTGAAGCTTTCTTT. Translated, it gives CASSWTGGTEAFF.

The chain joins TRBV3-1 to TRBJ1-1, with D possibly being TRBD1 (6 bases). CDR3 size: 15 residues. Germline CDR1 LGHDT, CDR2 YNNKEL (reference sequence). V was trimmed by 4 bases and J by 7 bases, leaving 19 bases between them. The CDR3 loop is CASSLSGGAGVEAFF. The CDR3 nucleotides are TGTGCCAGCAGCCTGAGCGGGGGCGCAGGGGTTGAAGCTTTCTTT.

By sample fraction, this clonotype is medium-sized. The J gene is TRBJ2-5, the V gene TRBV28; the D gene is possibly TRBD2 (6 bases). Germline V lookup: CDR1 MDHEN, CDR2 SYDVKM. V was pared by 6 bases and J by 6 bases, with 8 bases between. This CDR3 region has 11 residues. The CDR3 region is CASRRGKTQYF. In nucleotides, the CDR3 is TGTGCCAGCAGGCGGGGTAAGACCCAGTACTTC.

This clonotype was seen a few times. This CDR3 reads CSARGLLQGAFF. The CDR3 region has the DNA TGCAGTGCTAGGGGACTCCTACAGGGGGCTTTCTTT. The gene calls are TRBV20-1 and TRBJ1-1, with 7 bases fitting TRBD1. Germline CDR1 DFQATT, CDR2 SNEGSKA (reference sequence). V dropped 3 bases and J dropped 11; count of bases not matched to a gene: 9. CDR3 size: 12 residues.